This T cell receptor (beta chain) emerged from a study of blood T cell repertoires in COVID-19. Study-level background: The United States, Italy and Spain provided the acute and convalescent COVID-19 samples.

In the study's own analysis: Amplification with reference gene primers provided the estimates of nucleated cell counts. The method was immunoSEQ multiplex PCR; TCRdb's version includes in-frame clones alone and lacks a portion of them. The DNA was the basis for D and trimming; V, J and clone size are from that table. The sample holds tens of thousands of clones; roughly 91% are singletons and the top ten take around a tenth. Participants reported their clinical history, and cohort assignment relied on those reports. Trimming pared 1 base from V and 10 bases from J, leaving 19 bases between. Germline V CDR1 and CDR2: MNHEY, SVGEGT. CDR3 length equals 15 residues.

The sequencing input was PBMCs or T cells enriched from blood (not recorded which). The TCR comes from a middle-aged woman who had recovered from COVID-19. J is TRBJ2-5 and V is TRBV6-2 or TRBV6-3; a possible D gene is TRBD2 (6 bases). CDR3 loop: CASSYLLRGTDNQYF. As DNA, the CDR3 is TGTGCCAGCAGTTACTTGTTGCGCGGGACGGACAACCAGTACTTC.